The 32 T cell receptor beta chains in this list originate from one sample, sequenced in a study of CD8 T cell repertoires and HIV-1 epitope variants. No cognate antigen is known for these TCRs. Assay: immunoSEQ multiplex PCR; the TCRdb copy retains only in-frame clones and omits some. The sample yields about 4,400 clones, roughly 72% seen once. Material: cultured CD8+ T cells derived from PBMCs. The receptors stem from a male donor with HIV.

This clone was counted once. The CDR3 region is CASSATGGDSYEQFF. In DNA form, the CDR3 reads TGTGCCAGCAGTGCCACAGGGGGCGACTCATATGAGCAGTTCTTC. J is TRBJ2-1 and V is TRBV28; 9 bases map to TRBD1. V shed 5 bases, J shed 8 bases, and the junction held 10 bases outside the gene matches. Germline V gives CDR1 MDHEN, CDR2 SYDVKM. The CDR3 spans 15 residues.

The chain uses TRBV6-5 and TRBJ2-7; unclear D gene. CDR3 size: 14 residues. Germline CDR1 and CDR2: MNHEY and SVGAGI. Trimming took off 2 bases at V and 3 bases at J, with 11 bases between the two ends. The CDR3 DNA reads TGTGCCAGCAGTTACGGCGGAGAAAACTACGAGCAGTACTTC. Amino acids: CASSYGGENYEQYF.

The chain has TRBV7-9 and TRBJ2-1; D unclear. Looked up from germline, CDR1 is SEHNR and CDR2 is FQNEAQ (reference sequence). The CDR3 covers 11 residues. Trimming shortened V by 2 bases and J by 9 bases, and 5 bases separated the two germline ends. In nucleotides, the CDR3 is TGTGCCAGCAGCTTATCTGGTGAGCAGTTCTTC. Translated: CASSLSGEQFF. Full variable domain (outside the CDR3, taken from reference TRBV7-9 and TRBJ2-1): DTGVSQNPRHKITKRGQNVTFRCDPISEHNRLYWYRQTLGQGPEFLTYFQNEAQLEKSRLLSDRFSAERPKGSFSTLEIQRTEQGDSAMYLCASSLSGEQFFGPGTRLTVL.

This chain links TRBV9 with TRBJ1-1; D ambiguous. Trimming pared 1 base from V and 0 bases from J, leaving 4 bases between. Germline CDR1 and CDR2: SGDLS and YYNGEE. The CDR3 totals 13 residues. The CDR3: CASSVYLNTEAFF. Written as DNA, the CDR3 is TGTGCCAGCAGCGTATATCTGAACACTGAAGCTTTCTTT.

V is TRBV15 and J is TRBJ1-2; TRBD1 might be the D (6 bases). V lost 0 bases to trimming and J lost 4 bases, with 12 bases between them. The germline CDR1 and CDR2 sequences are LNHNV and YYDKDF (reference sequence). The CDR3 covers 15 residues. The CDR3 DNA sequence: TGTGCCACCAGCAGAGATACAGGGAGTTTCTATGGCTACACCTTC. Its protein is CATSRDTGSFYGYTF.

The V gene is TRBV7-2, the J gene TRBJ2-7, with D perhaps matching TRBD1 (6 bases). The CDR3 contains 15 residues. The V gene lost 1 base and the J gene lost 1 base, with 11 bases spanning the gap. Germline CDR1 and CDR2: SGHTA and FQGNSA. The CDR3 here is CASSLEGDPSYEQYF. As DNA, the CDR3 is TGTGCCAGCAGCTTAGAGGGGGACCCTTCCTACGAGCAGTACTTC.

This chain uses TRBV25-1 with TRBJ2-7, with D uncertain. Germline lookup yields CDR1 MGHDK and CDR2 SYGVNS. Trimming took off 1 base at V and 5 bases at J, with 3 bases between the two ends. The CDR3 runs to 11 residues. This CDR3 reads CASSEFNEQYF. The CDR3 DNA reads TGTGCCAGCAGTGAATTTAACGAGCAGTACTTC.

Only a few counts were recorded for this clone. This chain links TRBV5-6 with TRBJ1-6; D is ambiguous. V was pared by 0 bases and J by 9 bases, with 7 bases between. In germline, CDR1 is SGHDT, CDR2 YYEEEE. The CDR3 has 13 residues. The CDR3 DNA reads as TGTGCCAGCAGCTTGGGTGCGGTTTCACCCCTCCACTTT. This gives the protein CASSLGAVSPLHF. Combining the CDR3 with reference TRBV5-6 and TRBJ1-6 gives the whole variable domain DAGVTQSPTHLIKTRGQQVTLRCSPKSGHDTVSWYQQALGQGPQFIFQYYEEEERQRGNFPDRFSGHQFPNYSSELNVNALLLGDSALYLCASSLGAVSPLHFGNGTRLTVT.

The V gene is TRBV28, the J gene TRBJ1-5; D not certain. This CDR3 spans 12 amino acids. Trimming stripped 8 bases from V and 1 base from J, with 6 bases between. Per the germline V gene, CDR1 is MDHEN and CDR2 is SYDVKM. CDR3 sequence: CASETSNQPQHF. The CDR3 DNA reads TGTGCCAGCGAAACCAGCAATCAGCCCCAGCATTTT.

This clone showed up just once. This chain connects TRBV18 to TRBJ1-1, with D unclear. This CDR3 spans 13 amino acids. Between the trimmed V and J ends, which lost 7 bases and 1 base, there was a span of 10 bases. Per the germline V gene, CDR1 is KGHSH and CDR2 is LQKENI. The CDR3 sequence is CASLIGRNTEAFF. The CDR3 DNA sequence: TGTGCCAGCTTAATTGGAAGGAACACTGAAGCTTTCTTT.

The chain recombines TRBV28 with TRBJ1-1; unclear D gene. The V end lost 6 bases, the J end lost 1 base, and 15 bases lay between the germline ends. Germline CDR1 is MDHEN and CDR2 is SYDVKM. CDR3 length: 15 amino acids. The CDR3 sequence: CASSNPNIGNTEAFF. The CDR3 nucleotides read TGTGCCAGCAGCAATCCAAACATCGGGAACACTGAAGCTTTCTTT.

V usage is TRBV11-2 and J usage is TRBJ2-1; D remains ambiguous. V was trimmed by 4 bases and J by 4 bases, leaving 5 bases between them. This CDR3 has 12 residues. Germline CDR1 reads SGHAT; CDR2 reads FQNNGV. CDR3 in amino acids: CASSSGYNEQFF. The CDR3 DNA reads as TGTGCCAGCAGCTCGGGTTACAATGAGCAGTTCTTC.

This clone has just one count. This sequence joins TRBV4-1 and TRBJ1-2; TRBD1 might be the D (5 bases). Per germline, CDR1 MGHRA and CDR2 YSYEKL. V gave up 0 bases and J gave up 5 bases, with 19 bases separating them. The CDR3 contains 17 residues. The CDR3 nucleotides are TGCGCCAGCAGCCAAGACCCCTCGGGTAACAGGCGGTATGGCTACACCTTC. This sequence encodes CASSQDPSGNRRYGYTF.

V usage is TRBV13 and J usage is TRBJ2-1, with 11 positions matching TRBD2. V lost 4 bases and J lost 7; bases outside the gene matches: 9. The CDR3 has 16 residues. Germline assignment: CDR1 PRHDT and CDR2 FYEKMQ (reference sequence). CDR3 amino acids: CASSSGLADELNEQFF. The CDR3 region has the DNA TGTGCCAGCAGCTCGGGACTAGCGGATGAACTAAATGAGCAGTTCTTC.

By share, this clone counts as hyperexpanded (1% or more). J is TRBJ2-1 and V is TRBV27; 7 positions agree with TRBD1. This CDR3 is built from 16 residues. The germline gives CDR1 MNHEY, CDR2 SMNVEV (reference sequence). Trimming cost V 0 bases and J 1 base; bases outside gene matches: 3. CDR3 loop: CASSLSQGISYNEQFF. CDR3 sequence (DNA): TGTGCCAGCAGTTTATCACAGGGGATATCCTACAATGAGCAGTTCTTC.

The count of this clone is one. This chain links TRBV5-1 with TRBJ1-1; D call uncertain. Germline-derived CDR1 and CDR2 are SGHRS and YFSETQ. Trimming shortened V by 1 base and J by 0 bases, and 10 bases separated the two germline ends. This CDR3 has 15 amino acids. Written as DNA, the CDR3 is TGCGCCAGCAGCTTGACCGGGCCGGTGAACACTGAAGCTTTCTTT. As protein: CASSLTGPVNTEAFF.

This clone was observed a few times. The chain recombines TRBV5-1 with TRBJ2-7; 7 nucleotides line up with TRBD1. The CDR3 loop spans 14 amino acids. The V gene's germline CDR1 is SGHRS and CDR2 YFSETQ. After removal of 4 bases from V and 5 bases from J, the junction contained 9 bases not matched to a gene. The CDR3 nucleotides read TGCGCCAGCAGCGACGGAGACAGGGCCCACGAGCAGTACTTC. Translation gives CASSDGDRAHEQYF.

This clone was recorded a few times. The V call is TRBV29-1, the J call TRBJ2-7, with a weak D call TRBD2 (5 bases). V lost 1 base, J lost 2 bases, and 18 bases lay in between. Germline CDR1 is SQVTM and CDR2 is ANQGSEA. The CDR3 runs 16 residues. Written as DNA, the CDR3 is TGCAGCGTTGAAGTCGGGGTTCCCCACCCCACCTACGAGCAGTACTTC. Its translation: CSVEVGVPHPTYEQYF.

V gene TRBV28 combines with J gene TRBJ1-5; D unclear. V was pared by 3 bases and J by 3 bases, with 12 bases between. CDR1 MDHEN and CDR2 SYDVKM come from the germline V gene. CDR3 length: 15 residues. CDR3: CASSFDGRYNQPQHF. CDR3 DNA: TGTGCCAGCAGTTTTGATGGACGGTACAATCAGCCCCAGCATTTT.

V usage is TRBV28 and J usage is TRBJ2-1; 9 nucleotides align to TRBD2. This CDR3 comprises 15 residues. CDR1 MDHEN and CDR2 SYDVKM come from the germline V gene. After removal of 6 bases from V and 6 bases from J, the junction contained 9 bases not matched to a gene. The CDR3 DNA sequence: TGTGCCAGCAGGAGCCGACTAGCGGCCCTCAATGAGCAGTTCTTC. This translates into CASRSRLAALNEQFF. The entire variable domain, with the rest obtained from reference TRBV28 and TRBJ2-1, is as follows: DVKVTQSSRYLVKRTGEKVFLECVQDMDHENMFWYRQDPGLGLRLIYFSYDVKMKEKGDIPEGYSVSREKKERFSLILESASTNQTSMYLCASRSRLAALNEQFFGPGTRLTVL.

The chain is built from TRBV27 and TRBJ2-2; 10 nucleotides line up with TRBD2. Germline V CDR1 and CDR2: MNHEY, SMNVEV (reference sequence). CDR3 length: 14 amino acids. V trimming: 9 bases; J trimming: 5 bases; junction bases outside the gene matches: 6. The CDR3 loop reads CASEPSGRTGELFF. In DNA form, the CDR3 reads TGTGCCAGTGAGCCTAGCGGGAGAACCGGGGAGCTGTTTTTT.

This clone has only a few counts. The chain joins TRBV19 to TRBJ1-5; no reliable D call. The CDR3 totals 13 residues. Germline V CDR1 and CDR2: LNHDA, SQIVND (reference sequence). Trimming took 7 bases from V and 5 from J, leaving 12 bases between them. The CDR3 DNA follows: TGTGCCAGTAACGAGGTCCTGTATCAGCCCCAGCATTTT. Protein sequence: CASNEVLYQPQHF.

The chain recombines TRBV7-9 with TRBJ2-3; no clear D. The CDR3 spans 14 residues. Germline V lookup: CDR1 SEHNR, CDR2 FQNEAQ (reference sequence). The V and J ends lost 4 bases and 2 bases respectively, with 10 bases between them. The CDR3 protein is CASSSLRPTDTQYF. In DNA, the CDR3 is TGTGCCAGCAGCTCCCTGCGGCCCACAGATACGCAGTATTTT.

This clone came up once. The chain combines TRBV11-1 with TRBJ2-3; tentative D call: TRBD1 (5 bases). V lost 5 bases, J lost 6 bases, and 12 bases lay in between. Germline V gene sequence: CDR1 SGHAT, CDR2 FQDESV (reference sequence). The CDR3 spans 13 residues. CDR3 loop: CASSPSTVDTQYF. The CDR3 DNA sequence: TGTGCCAGCAGCCCATCGACAGTCGATACGCAGTATTTT.

The V gene is TRBV19, the J gene TRBJ1-1; no definite D call. The CDR3 length is 10 residues. Germline CDR1 LNHDA, CDR2 SQIVND (reference sequence). The V end lost 10 bases, the J end lost 5 bases, and 8 bases lay between the germline ends. CDR3 DNA sequence: TGTGCCACTAAGGAGACTGAAGCTTTCTTT. Translating gives CATKETEAFF.

The chain recombines TRBV11-2 with TRBJ2-7, with no clear D. The CDR3 spans 15 residues. Germline CDR1 and CDR2: SGHAT and FQNNGV. V was clipped by 3 bases and J by 0 bases, with 12 bases between them. The CDR3 sequence is CASSLSPLGSYEQYF. The CDR3, as DNA: TGTGCCAGCAGCTTGTCCCCCCTGGGCTCCTACGAGCAGTACTTC.

The chain links TRBV7-8 to TRBJ2-1, with 7 bases fitting TRBD2. Germline loops: CDR1 SGHVS, CDR2 FQNEAQ. V was pared by 5 bases and J by 2 bases, with 9 bases of the junction left unmatched. The CDR3 is made up of 16 amino acids. The CDR3 DNA follows: TGTGCCAGCAGCCCTTTTGCTAGCGGTACCTACAATGAGCAGTTCTTC. It is translated as CASSPFASGTYNEQFF.

This clone was counted between two and nine times. The V gene is TRBV2, the J gene TRBJ2-2; D not certain. Germline V gene sequence: CDR1 SNHLY, CDR2 FYNNEI. Deletions cut 7 bases from V and 0 bases from J, with 12 bases between. There are 15 residues in the CDR3. CDR3 loop: CASKSTYANTGELFF. In nucleotides, the CDR3 is TGTGCCAGCAAGTCAACATACGCGAACACCGGGGAGCTGTTTTTT.

The chain employs TRBV27 and TRBJ2-1; 8 bases map to TRBD2. V lost 4 bases and J lost 8; bases outside the gene matches: 13. The CDR3 is 16 amino acids. Germline V gene lookup returns CDR1 MNHEY and CDR2 SMNVEV (reference sequence). The CDR3 reads CASSSPLGTRFYEQFF. The CDR3 DNA sequence: TGTGCCAGCAGTTCCCCCTTGGGGACTAGATTCTATGAGCAGTTCTTC.

The chain recombines TRBV29-1 with TRBJ2-2; no definite D call. The germline V gene has CDR1 SQVTM and CDR2 ANQGSEA. Trimming pared 4 bases from V and 0 bases from J, leaving 9 bases between. CDR3 length: 14 residues. The CDR3 sequence is CSVGAFANTGELFF. CDR3 bases: TGCAGCGTTGGGGCATTCGCGAACACCGGGGAGCTGTTTTTT.

The gene calls are TRBV28 and TRBJ2-7, with D perhaps TRBD1 or TRBD2 (6 bases each). The germline V gene encodes CDR1 MDHEN and CDR2 SYDVKM. V was shortened by 7 bases and J by 2 bases, with 18 bases between the two germline ends. This CDR3 spans 15 amino acids. The CDR3 DNA sequence: TGTGCCAGCACCAAGGGGTGGGGGGCCGCCTACGAGCAGTACTTC. This translates into CASTKGWGAAYEQYF.

The rearrangement uses TRBV25-1 and TRBJ2-5; maybe TRBD1 (5 bases). The ends were cut back, 10 bases at V and 5 bases at J, with 26 bases in the middle. Germline V gene sequence: CDR1 MGHDK, CDR2 SYGVNS. This CDR3 contains 16 residues. The CDR3 reads CATQAKGLGPRETQYF. CDR3 nucleotide sequence: TGTGCCACCCAGGCAAAGGGGCTGGGGCCTCGGGAGACCCAGTACTTC.